The 29 T cell receptor beta chains presented below share a single source sample, sequenced in a study of blood T cells in healthy people across ages. The use of a sample-barcoded 5' primer and a J-beta primer mix characterized a second PCR of about 7 to 12 cycles. MiXCR, applied by TCRdb to the 5' RACE reads, yields one record per CDR3 protein. The table has more than 600,000 distinct CDR3 sequences, 25% seen once. A further study also used this sample, focusing on T cells of mothers and their children.

Sequenced sample: blood. The receptors originated from a boy younger than 18 in good health.

V gene TRBV7-2 combines with J gene TRBJ2-4; no firm D call. Per the germline V gene, CDR1 is SGHTA and CDR2 is FQGNSA. Trimming took off 1 base at V and 14 bases at J, with 12 bases between the two ends. CDR3 length: 12 residues. CDR3 loop: CASSLVDTTKYF. The CDR3 DNA reads as TGTGCCAGCAGCTTAGTTGATACTACAAAGTACTTC.

This sequence joins TRBV28 and TRBJ2-5, with D maybe TRBD2 (6 bases). This CDR3 region has 15 residues. CDR1 is MDHEN, CDR2 SYDVKM, per germline. Trimming took off 0 bases at V and 1 base at J, with 9 bases between the two ends. CDR3 protein: CASSLWGGVQETQYF. The CDR3 coding sequence is TGTGCCAGCAGTTTATGGGGCGGGGTCCAAGAGACCCAGTACTTC.

This clonotype has more than one count but fewer than ten. The chain joins TRBV7-9 to TRBJ1-3, with D unclear. V lost 8 bases to trimming and J lost 2 bases, with 16 bases between them. The CDR3 has 15 residues. Germline loops: CDR1 SEHNR, CDR2 FQNEAQ (reference sequence). The CDR3 DNA is TGTGCCAGCGGAGCGGATTTGCAACCTGGAAACACCATATATTTT. Residues: CASGADLQPGNTIYF. Full variable domain (missing parts from reference TRBV7-9 and TRBJ1-3): DTGVSQNPRHKITKRGQNVTFRCDPISEHNRLYWYRQTLGQGPEFLTYFQNEAQLEKSRLLSDRFSAERPKGSFSTLEIQRTEQGDSAMYLCASGADLQPGNTIYFGEGSWLTVV.

A remark on this clonotype: Relative to the germline gene, one junction end is altered; a read error may explain this. The V and J genes are TRBV6-5 and TRBJ2-5, with D unclear. This CDR3 is built from 12 residues. The germline CDR1 and CDR2 sequences are MNHEY and SVGAGI. CDR3 region: CASSYSRAEEFF. The DNA of the CDR3 is TGTGCCAGCAGTTACTCCCGGGCTGAGGAGTTCTTC.

This clonotype was seen more than once but under ten times. This chain joins TRBV6-5 and TRBJ2-3; D uncertain. Trimming took off 2 bases at V and 2 bases at J, with 8 bases between the two ends. Per germline, CDR1 MNHEY and CDR2 SVGAGI. The CDR3 has 14 residues. CDR3 residues: CASSYLSSTDTQYF. The DNA of the CDR3 is TGTGCCAGCAGTTACCTCAGCTCCACAGATACGCAGTATTTT.

This CDR3 is CASSVAIAGADEQYF. CDR3 coding DNA: TGTGCCAGCAGCGTGGCTATAGCGGGAGCTGACGAGCAGTACTTC. The chain links TRBV9 to TRBJ2-7; TRBD2 agrees at 9 bases. Looked up from germline, CDR1 is SGDLS and CDR2 is YYNGEE. The CDR3 extends over 15 amino acids. The trim removed 2 bases at V and 5 bases at J, leaving 8 bases unmatched.

This rearrangement joins TRBV4-3 to TRBJ1-2, with 9 bases that match TRBD1. Germline lookup yields CDR1 LGHNA and CDR2 YSLEER. J gave up 6 bases and V 4 bases, and 15 bases lay outside the gene matches. The CDR3 contains 17 residues. The CDR3 nucleotides are TGCGCCAGCAGCCCAGGCGGAGGACAGGGGATTGTAAATGGCTACACCTTC. Its translation is CASSPGGGQGIVNGYTF.

The V and J genes are TRBV2 and TRBJ2-1; no definite D call. The CDR3 contains 13 residues. Germline V gene lookup returns CDR1 SNHLY and CDR2 FYNNEI. Between the trimmed V and J ends, which lost 7 bases and 0 bases, there was a span of 7 bases. DNA for the CDR3: TGTGCCAGCATCTCGGGCTCCTACAATGAGCAGTTCTTC. This sequence encodes CASISGSYNEQFF.

The rearrangement uses TRBV20-1 and TRBJ2-7; 7 bases fit TRBD1. CDR3 length: 15 amino acids. The V gene's germline CDR1 is DFQATT and CDR2 SNEGSKA (reference sequence). The junction had 9 bases not matched to a gene; V was cut back by 1 base and J by 3 bases. CDR3 sequence (DNA): TGCAGTGCTAGAGTAGGGGGCGAAGGCATCTACGAGCAGTACTTC. Protein sequence: CSARVGGEGIYEQYF.

The J gene is TRBJ2-3, the V gene TRBV29-1, with TRBD2 identical over 9 bases. The CDR3 covers 13 residues. Germline CDR1 is SQVTM and CDR2 is ANQGSEA. Trimming took 4 bases from V and 6 from J; bases not matched to a gene: 5. The CDR3 region is CSVGQTSGDTQYF. The DNA of the CDR3 is TGCAGCGTTGGACAGACTAGCGGTGATACGCAGTATTTT.

CDR3 DNA sequence: TGTGCCAGCAGCGAGTGGGGGGCGGAAGAGCAGTACTTC. Protein sequence: CASSEWGAEEQYF. The chain carries TRBV5-6 and TRBJ2-7; D may be TRBD1 or TRBD2 (6 bases each). The ends were cut back, 4 bases at V and 7 bases at J, with 15 bases in the middle. The CDR3 covers 13 residues. CDR1 SGHDT and CDR2 YYEEEE come from the germline V gene.

This chain links TRBV27 with TRBJ1-1; D not resolved. The V and J ends lost 10 bases and 5 bases respectively, with 14 bases between them. This CDR3 region has 12 residues. Germline V gene data show CDR1 as MNHEY and CDR2 as SMNVEV (reference sequence). CDR3 sequence (DNA): TGTGCCACCGGGAAGAGTGGTACTGAAGCTTTCTTT. Translated: CATGKSGTEAFF.

The chain joins TRBV12-5 to TRBJ2-6; TRBD1 aligns across 8 bases. Looked up from germline, CDR1 is LGHNT and CDR2 is FRNRAP. The CDR3 has 19 amino acids. With 2 bases clipped from V and 4 bases from J, the junction kept 13 bases outside the gene matches. The CDR3 DNA is TGTGCTAGTGGTTTGACTTCCGGGACAGGCCGCTCCGGGGCCAACGTCCTGACTTTC. Amino acids: CASGLTSGTGRSGANVLTF. The entire variable domain, with the rest obtained from reference TRBV12-5 and TRBJ2-6, is as follows: DARVTQTPRHKVTEMGQEVTMRCQPILGHNTVFWYRQTMMQGLELLAYFRNRAPLDDSGMPKDRFSAEMPDATLATLKIQPSEPRDSAVYFCASGLTSGTGRSGANVLTFGAGSRLTVL.

This clonotype was seen only a few times. The rearrangement links TRBV6-2 or TRBV6-3 to TRBJ2-4, with TRBD2 matching over 7 bases. The CDR3 is 14 amino acids. The germline gives CDR1 MNHEY, CDR2 SVGEGT. Trimming took 8 bases from V and 0 from J; bases not matched to a gene: 4. Written as DNA, the CDR3 is TGTGCCAGCGGGAGGGGCGCAGCCAAAAACATTCAGTACTTC. Amino acids: CASGRGAAKNIQYF.

The V gene is TRBV5-1, the J gene TRBJ2-1; D possibly corresponds to TRBD2 (6 bases). Trimming took 0 bases from V and 1 from J, leaving 11 bases between them. This CDR3 is 16 amino acids long. CDR1 and CDR2 (germline): SGHRS, YFSETQ. The CDR3 loop is CASSLVAAASYNEQFF. In nucleotides, the CDR3 is TGCGCCAGCAGCTTGGTAGCGGCGGCTTCCTACAATGAGCAGTTCTTC.

The rearrangement joins TRBV20-1 to TRBJ2-1; 10 bases are shared with TRBD2. Germline CDR1 reads DFQATT; CDR2 reads SNEGSKA (reference sequence). V lost 3 bases and J lost 8; bases outside the gene matches: 10. The length of the CDR3 is 15 residues. CDR3 in amino acids: CSARPSGSPHDEQFF. The CDR3 nucleotides are TGCAGTGCTAGGCCTAGCGGGAGTCCCCATGATGAGCAGTTCTTC.

This sequence joins TRBV5-6 and TRBJ2-1; tentatively, D is TRBD1 or TRBD2 (5 bases each). Germline V gene sequence: CDR1 SGHDT, CDR2 YYEEEE. V gave up 0 bases and J gave up 7 bases, with 14 bases separating them. The CDR3 has 15 amino acids. CDR3 sequence: CASSLGDPKGNEQFF. CDR3 in DNA: TGTGCCAGCAGCTTGGGGGACCCGAAGGGGAATGAGCAGTTCTTC.

The J gene is TRBJ2-1, the V gene TRBV3-1; no definite D call. Trimming stripped 1 base from V and 10 bases from J, with 11 bases between. The germline V gene has CDR1 LGHDT and CDR2 YNNKEL (reference sequence). This CDR3 is 13 amino acids long. The CDR3 coding sequence is TGTGCCAGCAGCCAAGGGGCACTCGGAGAGCAGTTCTTC. It specifies CASSQGALGEQFF.

The V and J genes are TRBV29-1 and TRBJ2-5; TRBD2 agrees at 8 bases. The DNA end is more similar to TRBJ2-1, so the J call may be wrong. The germline V gene has CDR1 SQVTM and CDR2 ANQGSEA. The CDR3 has 13 amino acids. CDR3 protein: CSVVAGGVSEQFF. CDR3 nucleotide sequence: TGCAGCGTTGTGGCGGGAGGAGTTAGTGAGCAGTTCTTC.

In this sample, this clonotype turned up a few times. V and J are TRBV4-1 and TRBJ2-5; D unresolved. The J call may be mistaken, given a closer DNA end match to TRBJ2-7. The CDR3 sequence is 13 residues long. Germline CDR1 MGHRA, CDR2 YSYEKL. CDR3 sequence: CASSHKETHEQYF. The CDR3 DNA follows: TGCGCCAGCAGCCACAAAGAGACCCACGAGCAGTACTTC.

This clonotype was seen more than once but under ten times. CDR3 sequence: CAASLESNTEAFF. CDR3 bases: TGTGCCGCATCACTCGAATCGAACACTGAAGCTTTCTTT. This chain joins TRBV6-1 and TRBJ1-1; D is unclear. Trimming removed 11 bases from V and 1 base from J, with 14 bases in between. The CDR3 has 13 residues. CDR1 is MNHNS and CDR2 is SASEGT in the germline V gene.

This clonotype was recorded a few times. This chain uses TRBV7-2 with TRBJ2-7; 9 bases fit TRBD2. The V and J ends lost 1 base and 1 base, in that order; junction bases with no gene match: 2. Germline V gives CDR1 SGHTA, CDR2 FQGNSA. The CDR3 is made up of 15 amino acids. The CDR3 DNA follows: TGTGCCAGCAGCTTAGGCGGACTAGCGTCCTACGAGCAGTACGTC. As protein: CASSLGGLASYEQYV.

The V gene is TRBV7-3, the J gene TRBJ2-1; 8 nucleotides match TRBD2. CDR1 SGHTA and CDR2 FQGTGA come from the germline V gene. The CDR3 consists of 16 residues. With V trimmed by 0 bases and J by 4 bases, 5 bases remained unmatched. For the CDR3, the DNA is TGTGCCAGCAGCTTAACGACGGGGGGGCTTTACAATGAGCAGTTCTTC. It is translated as CASSLTTGGLYNEQFF.

The chain joins TRBV21-1 to TRBJ1-6. TRBV21-1 is assigned pseudogene status. The CDR3 is 18 amino acids. The CDR3 loop is CASPHPPRQIPLNSPLHF. In DNA form, the CDR3 reads TGTGCCAGCCCCCACCCTCCCCGACAGATTCCGCTTAATTCACCCCTCCACTTT.

CDR3 protein: CASSPGPRGEKLFF. The CDR3 DNA reads TGTGCCAGCAGCCCGGGACCTCGGGGCGAAAAACTGTTTTTT. The rearrangement uses TRBV13 and TRBJ1-4; a possible D gene is TRBD1 (5 bases). V lost 5 bases to trimming and J lost 8 bases, with 15 bases between them. CDR3 length: 14 residues. CDR1 and CDR2 from the germline V gene are PRHDT and FYEKMQ (reference sequence).

In its sample, this clonotype was seen a few times. The J gene is TRBJ1-5, the V gene TRBV6-2 or TRBV6-3; TRBD1 matches 9 bases. The CDR3 extends over 14 amino acids. Unmatched junction bases numbered 7, after V lost 6 bases and J lost 7 bases. CDR1 and CDR2 (germline): MNHEY, SVGEGT. CDR3 region: CASRGTGREQPQHF. DNA of the CDR3: TGTGCCAGCAGGGGGACAGGGAGGGAGCAGCCCCAGCATTTT.

This clonotype was counted between two and nine times. The V call is TRBV5-1, the J call TRBJ2-5; D gene ambiguous. The J call could be wrong; TRBJ2-7 is a better fit for the DNA end. Germline V lookup: CDR1 SGHRS, CDR2 YFSETQ. The CDR3 extends over 14 amino acids. The CDR3 loop reads CASSLADSRYEQYF. CDR3 sequence (DNA): TGCGCCAGCAGCTTGGCCGATTCGCGTTACGAGCAGTACTTC.

This clonotype was seen just once. The gene calls are TRBV20-1 and TRBJ2-7; D is perhaps TRBD1 (6 bases). The CDR3 loop spans 13 amino acids. V was trimmed by 5 bases and J by 1 base, leaving 12 bases between them. The germline gives CDR1 DFQATT, CDR2 SNEGSKA (reference sequence). The CDR3 sequence: CSAVGHLSYEQYF. CDR3 DNA: TGCAGTGCTGTGGGACACTTGTCCTACGAGCAGTACTTC.

In this sample, this clonotype turned up a few times. The chain employs TRBV28 and TRBJ1-4; 7 nucleotides align to TRBD1. The germline gives CDR1 MDHEN, CDR2 SYDVKM. There are 14 residues in the CDR3. Losses at the gene ends were 7 bases for V and 5 bases for J; bases not matched to a gene: 7. The CDR3 loop reads CASNQGTENEKLFF. The CDR3 DNA sequence: TGTGCCAGCAATCAAGGGACAGAAAATGAAAAACTGTTTTTT.